This T cell receptor beta chain was found in a study of cytomegalovirus exposure and HLA in healthy donors. Whole-study findings and limits: Upon later analysis, HLA-associated TCR beta chains proved more clonally expanded than other, equally common chains. In terms of immune exposure information, only CMV serostatus was available.

PCR involved 60 Vbeta and 13 Jbeta primers. Generated by immunoSEQ multiplex PCR, the TCRdb table keeps only in-frame clones and is missing some. The sample includes about 120,000 clones, roughly 82% of them seen just once. This CDR3 has 16 amino acids. V dropped 5 bases and J dropped 1; count of bases not matched to a gene: 8. CDR1 and CDR2 (germline): SNHLY, FYNNEI. For this clone: The antigen remains undetermined.

The sequencing input was PBMCs. J is TRBJ2-7 and V is TRBV2, with TRBD2 matching over 10 bases. This receptor was taken from a woman aged 40-49 years in good health and CMV-seropositive. The CDR3 region has the DNA TGTGCCAGCAGTTCCCCTTCTAGCGGGGGTTCCTACGAGCAGTACTTC. Its protein is CASSSPSSGGSYEQYF.